This T cell receptor (beta chain) was recovered during a study of shared clonotypes between healthy human individuals (dated by TCRdb to the early 2020s). About the investigation overall: The cohort comprised two women and three men aged 18 to 49 years. Libraries were prepared and TCR repertoires were sequenced by different laboratories using diverse techniques, in order to increase sequencing depth and limit assay-specific biases. For each donor, CD4 naive and CD4 memory were each run on three plates, CD8 naive on two plates, and CD8 memory on one plate. To estimate repertoire size and how much clonotypes are shared between individuals, the study performed deep sequencing of blood TCR repertoires from a few healthy adults. Per donor, leukapheresis produced somewhere between about 0.8 and 9.5 billion PBMCs. Broad study findings and their caveats: Higher generation probabilities were observed for clonotypes shared by all four sorted-subset donors than for non-shared clonotypes. Because the study included only a small number of donors, the genetic and exposure-history diversity represented was limited. Estimated clonotype richness was generally larger for naive than for memory subsets. Approximately 5% of naive CD4, more than 3% of naive CD8, around 2.3% of memory CD4, and 0.35% to 0.4% of memory CD8 clonotypes were shared across several donors. Pairwise subsampling indicated that sequencing depth was expected to affect the degree of clonotype sharing among donors. Sampling was restricted to blood, and TCR repertoires in tissue are likely to differ from TCR repertoires in blood. Incomplete sequencing was indicated by rarefaction of sorted-subset datasets, despite the large sequencing depth.

Trimming takes 0 bases from V and 8 bases from J, and the germline ends sit 17 bases apart. The germline V gene provides CDR1 SGDLS and CDR2 YYNGEE. From its cysteine to its phenylalanine, the CDR3 spans 15 amino acids. Of all the DNA, just the CDR3 is kept, 45 bases in frame from base 1. A single count supports this clone. No antigen is known for it. It has no much larger one-base neighbor in the sample; base qualities were not kept. Using the deep immunoSEQ assay, TCR CDR3 regions were amplified from genomic DNA by multiplex PCR. Extracted genomic DNA from each cell subset was spread evenly across all wells of several immunoSEQ 96-well plates, with each plate serving as a replicate. For sorted subsets, each replicate PCR was loaded with roughly 200 ng genomic DNA, equivalent to 25,000 to 35,000 T cell genomes. Purified libraries were measured with a Qubit 3.0 fluorometer, size-checked on a Bioanalyzer 2100, and measured again with the KAPA Library Quantification kit. Every immunoSEQ 96-well plate was sequenced on a separate single-read 150-cycle Illumina NextSeq 550 flow cell. The authors' pipeline ran thus. Because only junctional sequences without quality scores were contained in the immunoSEQ output, filtering matching that applied to full-length reads could not be performed. Sequences were annotated with PyIR, a Python wrapper for IgBLAST v1.9, and V/J genes and CDR3 were assigned using IMGT germline references. Reads were filtered out if the reads had weak V/J assignments (E-value above 1e-6), no CDR3, stop codons, out-of-frame junctions, or ambiguous translated residues. V3J clonotypes were defined as sequences sharing an identical inferred V gene, J gene, and CDR3 amino acid sequence. The percentage overlap between two repertoires was calculated by dividing the number of shared unique clonotypes by the size of the smaller repertoire. Three approaches were used to assess repertoire richness: RTK rarefaction, the Chao1 estimator, and Recon v2.1 estimates of unobserved clonotypes. OLGA was used to compute generation probabilities for all TCRbeta clonotypes that the gDNA method yielded from a few donors. The table was pulled from immuneACCESS by TCRdb, which kept in-frame rearrangements only. Such tables lose some clones; where checked, under half of the loss comes from unresolved V genes, and the rest has no known cause. V and J calls and clone size come straight from that table; D and trimming were deduced from the DNA. The sample table holds about 1 million clones, of which under 80% were seen once. Of the sample, 1.5% falls within the top ten clones.

The donors were healthy, HIV-negative adults with no recently reported acute infections or vaccinations. Every donor was a Caucasian adult living in Nashville, Tennessee, USA. CD4+ T cells were enriched by magnetic negative selection; naive cells were then positively selected on CD45RA, and the negative fraction formed the memory subset. After blood collection by leukapheresis, PBMCs were isolated using Ficoll-Histopaque density gradient centrifugation and then cryopreserved in the vapor phase of liquid nitrogen. Purity and quantity of every magnetically sorted T cell population were checked by analytical flow cytometry. Each sorted fraction had its genomic DNA isolated and then quantified by UV absorbance on a Nanodrop 2000c.

The sample comprised memory CD4+ T cells sorted from blood. The cell subset or site label corresponds to: CD45RA-negative fraction. The sequence came from a man younger than 35 in good health. The rearrangement joined TRBV9 to TRBJ1-2; no D gene is confidently identified. This receptor carries the CDR3 CASSVEGSPRGGYTF. The nucleotide sequence is TGTGCCAGCAGCGTAGAGGGCAGCCCAAGAGGAGGCTACACCTTC.